This TCR beta chain derives from a study of neurological immune-mediated disorders. In every sequencing run, more than 180 million TCR-beta sequences were generated from 15-18 subjects. One entry per CDR3 protein results from TCRdb running MiXCR on the 5' RACE reads. The data show 65,000 to 80,000 distinct CDR3 sequences, with roughly 18% seen just once and 15% held by the top ten. This clonotype occurred many times. This clonotype was obtained from a woman aged 40 to 50 in good health. The sequencing sample was made of PBMCs.

CDR3 sequence (DNA): TGTGCCAGCACCTGGGACAGGGAAACTGGAAACACCATATATTTT. The encoded protein is CASTWDRETGNTIYF. The rearrangement links TRBV3-1 to TRBJ1-3, with TRBD1 matching over 9 bases. CDR1 LGHDT and CDR2 YNNKEL come from the germline V gene (reference sequence). The CDR3 sequence is 15 residues long. V was pared by 7 bases and J by 2 bases, with 6 bases of the junction left unmatched.